One sample yielded the 6 T cell receptor beta chains listed below, sequenced in a study of blood T cell repertoires in COVID-19. Here immunoSEQ multiplex PCR was the method, and the copy in TCRdb shows in-frame clones only, minus some. The profile covers around 250,000 clones, with around 86% appearing a single time and less than 4.5% taken by the ten largest. What was sequenced was peripheral blood. The receptors were gathered from a young man with active or convalescent COVID-19.

V usage is TRBV19 and J usage is TRBJ1-2; 7 bases fit TRBD1. With 4 bases clipped from V and 7 bases from J, the junction kept 6 bases outside the gene matches. Per germline, CDR1 LNHDA and CDR2 SQIVND (reference sequence). CDR3 length: 13 amino acids. The CDR3 DNA is TGTGCCAGTAGTACTCGACAGGGCAGTGGCTACACCTTC. It codes for CASSTRQGSGYTF.

V is TRBV5-1 and J is TRBJ1-4, with 9 bases lining up with TRBD1. This CDR3 has 17 residues. Germline loops: CDR1 SGHRS, CDR2 YFSETQ. V shed 1 base and J 6 bases; nucleotides not matched to a gene: 10. The CDR3 bases are TGCGCCAGCAGCTTGACCCCTCTGACAGGGGGTGATGAAAAACTGTTTTTT. Translation gives CASSLTPLTGGDEKLFF.

The chain links TRBV7-6 to TRBJ2-3; TRBD1 matches 7 bases. CDR1 is SGHVS, CDR2 FNYEAQ, per germline. The junction had 22 bases not matched to a gene; V was cut back by 2 bases and J by 2 bases. The CDR3 runs to 21 residues. The CDR3: CASSLSSIGLAAGGDTDTQYF. The CDR3 coding sequence is TGTGCCAGCAGCTTATCAAGTATCGGATTAGCTGCAGGGGGTGACACAGATACGCAGTATTTT.

The V call is TRBV11-3, the J call TRBJ2-5; 10 bases map to TRBD2. CDR3 length: 15 amino acids. V was pared by 4 bases and J by 4 bases, with 6 bases of the junction left unmatched. Germline assignment: CDR1 SGHNT and CDR2 YENEEA. This chain's CDR3 is CASSSTLAGGETQYF. Here the CDR3 DNA reads TGTGCCAGCAGCTCCACCTTAGCGGGAGGAGAGACCCAGTACTTC.

This clone turned up a few times. CDR3 loop: CASSISQGYYEQYF. CDR3 sequence (DNA): TGTGCCAGTAGTATCTCACAGGGCTACTACGAGCAGTACTTC. J is TRBJ2-7 and V is TRBV19; tentative D call: TRBD1 (6 bases). Trimming removed 3 bases from V and 3 bases from J, with 12 bases in between. Looked up from germline, CDR1 is LNHDA and CDR2 is SQIVND (reference sequence). The CDR3 spans 14 residues.

This chain links TRBV5-1 with TRBJ2-3; D may be TRBD2 (6 bases). V dropped 3 bases and J dropped 1 base, with 12 bases sitting between them. The CDR3 has 15 residues. Looked up from germline, CDR1 is SGHRS and CDR2 is YFSETQ. Written as DNA, the CDR3 is TGCGCCAGCAGCTCATCGGGGGATGGCACAGATACGCAGTATTTT. Encoded protein: CASSSSGDGTDTQYF.